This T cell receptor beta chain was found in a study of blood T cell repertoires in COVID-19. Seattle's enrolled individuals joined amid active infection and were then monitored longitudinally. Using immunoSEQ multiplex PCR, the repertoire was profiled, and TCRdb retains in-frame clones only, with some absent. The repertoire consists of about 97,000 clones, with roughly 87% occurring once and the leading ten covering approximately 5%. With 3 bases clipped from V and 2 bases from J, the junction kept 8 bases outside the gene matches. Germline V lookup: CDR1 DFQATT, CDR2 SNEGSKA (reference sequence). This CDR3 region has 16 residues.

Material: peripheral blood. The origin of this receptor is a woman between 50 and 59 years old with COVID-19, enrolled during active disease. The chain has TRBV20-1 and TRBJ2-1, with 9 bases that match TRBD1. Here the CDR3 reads CSASATGTGTYNEQFF. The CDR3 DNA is TGCAGTGCTAGTGCGACCGGGACAGGGACCTACAATGAGCAGTTCTTC.